This TCR beta chain stems from a study of blood T cells in healthy people across ages. Study outcomes and limitations: Higher diversity and more naive CD4+ cells were features of long-lived donors, compared to aged donors. CMV status of donors was unknown, possibly confounding expanded clonotype changes. In older individuals, TCR beta diversity per million T cells was lower, falling roughly linearly with age.

The germline V gene encodes CDR1 KGHDR and CDR2 SFDVKD. The CDR3 contains 13 residues. V lost 9 bases and J lost 6, with 15 bases in between. Sample-barcoded 5' priming and a J-beta primer mix drove a second PCR of 7 to 11 cycles. Every single cDNA molecule received a tag from a template-switch adaptor with 12 random nucleotides. TCRdb ran MiXCR on the 5' RACE reads and lists one entry per CDR3 protein. The repertoire holds 650,000 to 1,000,000 distinct CDR3 sequences, 36% seen once, with 10% to 15% in the top ten. Concerning this clonotype itself: The antigen remains undetermined.

The chain couples TRBV24-1 to TRBJ2-3, with D tentatively TRBD1 (5 bases). Material: blood. The TCR was taken from a man aged 18 to 30 in good health. The CDR3 protein is CATLGRERDTQYF. For the CDR3, the DNA is TGTGCCACCTTGGGCAGGGAAAGGGATACGCAGTATTTT.